The entry below describes one TCR beta chain. A few counts support this clone. It has no known antigen specificity. No qualities accompany the bases; no much larger clone lies one base away. The data originate from a study of cytomegalovirus exposure and HLA in healthy donors (dated by TCRdb to the late 2010s). For the study in its entirety: An earlier analysis of some 600 of the donors reported 276 Gb of sequence data and 95 million to 130 million unique TCR beta sequences obtained from about 179 million T cells. An early release covering roughly 580 HLA-typed donors comprised 250 to 350 gigabases of sequencing data and tens of millions of unique TCR sequences. Of the roughly 410 genotyped donors, 81% were placed in the genetic ancestry cluster associated with self-reported Caucasian donors. The aim of the study was to test whether cataloging public T cell receptors could identify signatures of past pathogen exposure. Using immunosequencing, the study profiled T cell repertoires from around 670 subjects and related those repertoires to cytomegalovirus serostatus. Besides the first cohort of 666 subjects, a separate validation cohort made up of over a hundred different subjects was used. The study combined high-throughput TCR immunosequencing, statistical association of individual TCRs with disease status, and machine learning to predict cytomegalovirus infection status. A later analysis re-examined previously published TCR beta repertoires from about 670 donors and added high-resolution HLA genotyping to investigate patterns of TCR occurrence. Rather than drawing on any new phenotypic data, the later analysis identified candidate immune exposures from TCR beta sequences and the way those sequences occurred across donors. In an earlier analysis of over 550 of the donors, high-throughput TCR beta sequencing was used to judge whether each TCR beta V gene segment behaved as functional or pseudogenic. Donor age, sex, ethnicity and CMV serostatus were compiled together with the repertoire data. Genome-wide SNP genotypes for about three fifths of the roughly 670 donors were used in a later genetic analysis, which treated that subset as a discovery cohort. All discovery cohort repertoires had been generated on a single sequencing platform. Both class I and class II loci were covered by HLA typing, at four-digit resolution. The number of donors typed differed by locus, with 629-630 for A, B, C, DRB1 and DQB1, about 500 for DQA1, approximately 570 for DPA1, and 450 to 480 for DPB1. A handful of DR-DQ haplotypes were handled as single units for association and clustering because linkage in the cohort was strong. Across some 400 genotyped donors of the cohort, an average of roughly 250,000 unique TCR beta nucleotide sequences per donor were sequenced, and roughly 20% of those sequences were non-productive. Findings and caveats that apply to the study as a whole: A few of the identified cytomegalovirus-associated TCR beta chains were confirmed in vitro to be specific for cytomegalovirus antigens. In a later analysis, most CMV-associated TCR beta chains were found to appear HLA-restricted, with HLA associations seemingly driven largely by CMV exposure. Correlated functional status among segregating V segments might be attributable to linkage disequilibrium, but an unknown experimental factor could not be ruled out. When HLA alleles, especially DR and DQ, strongly co-occurred, TCR associations were difficult to assign to individual alleles. The classifier was reported to diagnose cytomegalovirus status with high specificity and sensitivity in both the original and validation cohorts. It was suggested by the authors that the approach could potentially be generalized to other disease states and immunological phenotypes. At a false discovery rate of 0.05, a later analysis linked about 17,000 TCR beta sequences to specific HLA alleles. Roughly uniform sequencing depth across donors was assumed in presence/absence analyses, although this assumption may not hold. A further reported finding was that TCR beta sequences accurately predicted the HLA-A and HLA-B alleles for most subjects in the first cohort. V-gene and J-gene trimming of TCR beta chains was associated with a missense DCLRE1C variant in a later genetic analysis, and the association was replicated in an independent cohort. In an earlier analysis of 500 to 650 of the donors, most TCR beta V segments appeared in productive rearrangements about 87% or about 30% of the time, broadly matching IMGT annotations. While some public TCRs were present in many individuals, most TCR sequences turned up only very rarely across donors. For the cohort, immune exposure information was limited to CMV serostatus. Because HLA typing was unavailable for some donors at each locus, only the typed subset was used in association tests. A later genetic analysis reported fewer N-insertions in productive TCRs among donors in an Asian-associated ancestry cluster than the approximately 670-donor mean. Only TCR beta chains were sequenced in this cohort, and the absence of alpha or paired-chain data limited detectable features. A later analysis found that HLA-associated TCR beta chains were more clonally expanded and had lower generation probabilities than equally common non-associated chains. The earlier analysis of almost 600 of the donors excluded fewer than 20 rarely observed V segments, including chromosome 9 orphons, because counts were too low. Some IMGT-functional V segments, including TRBV6-2 and TRBV6-3, could not be told apart with the 87-base-pair reads, so those segments were excluded. A later analysis found that TCR association rates varied across HLA loci, with DRB1 alleles showing the most associated TCRs and HLA-C alleles the fewest. A group of highly shared sequence variants was considered likely to be a technical artifact of the sequencing pipeline. The study gave a list of some 150 TCR beta chains associated with cytomegalovirus. According to a later analysis, parvovirus B19, influenza, CMV and Epstein-Barr virus appeared linked to several top co-occurrence clusters.

Clipping removes 3 bases from V and 1 base from J, with 1 as the unmatched junction base count. For CDR1 and CDR2, the germline V gene lists LGHNA and YNFKEQ. There are 15 amino acids in the CDR3, from cysteine to phenylalanine inclusive. The read is trimmed to its CDR3 DNA, 45 bases read in frame from base 1. The library came from the immunoSEQ multiplex PCR assay. The multiplex PCR relied on a mix of 60 forward primers for TCR Vbeta segments and 13 reverse primers for TCR Jbeta segments. A multiplex PCR assay on genomic DNA amplified the CDR3 region of rearranged TCR beta genes. Amplified TCR beta libraries were sequenced as 87-base-pair reads on the Illumina HiSeq System. Processing in the source paper ran as follows. In a later analysis, 80 million or so unique TCR beta chains were counted across the approximately 640 repertoires, and about 10 million of these chains were shared by at least two donors. Raw reads were error-corrected and collapsed into unique sequences with a nearest-neighbor algorithm that merged closely related sequences to remove PCR and sequencing errors. V, D and J gene segments were assigned by aligning CDR3 sequences to IMGT reference sequences. For a sequence to be retained, a match of at least six nucleotides was required to both a V gene segment and a J gene segment. Rearrangements were called productive when the CDR3 lacked stop codons and stayed in frame with V and J; all others were non-productive. Following IMGT convention, CDR3 was defined as the stretch from the second conserved V-encoded cysteine to the conserved J-encoded phenylalanine. The earlier analysis of some 580 of the donors excluded any sequence lacking an unambiguous match to a single V gene segment. In an earlier analysis of a few hundred of the donors, a V segment was called functional when productive rearrangements were above 56.7%, and segregating when the standard deviation between donors exceeded 5%. A statistical classification framework was developed to diagnose cytomegalovirus status using the catalog of TCR beta chain sequences. A later analysis assigned V and J genes by comparing TCR nucleotide sequences with IMGT/GENE-DB human TR gene sequences. A later analysis assigned CDR3 sequences and most-parsimonious VDJ recombination scenarios with the TCRdist pipeline. In a later analysis, each TCR beta chain was defined by its CDR3 amino acid sequence together with its V-gene family, and reads lacking a unique V-gene family were excluded. To address suspected cross-contamination and a sequencing artifact, a later analysis removed a few hundred highly shared, low-generation-probability nucleotide sequences. In a later analysis, a clonal expansion index for each public chain was calculated from normalized within-repertoire ranks of inferred template counts. In a later analysis, generation probabilities were computed with a VDJ recombination model fitted to out-of-frame rearrangements, and the resulting probabilities were checked against IGoR. A later analysis scored TCR-TCR, TCR-HLA and TCR-CMV co-occurrence with hypergeometric tests, applying a repertoire-size bias correction to TCR pairs. False discovery rates were estimated in a later analysis by permuting HLA or CMV assignments 20 times. In a later analysis, co-occurring TCRs were grouped using DBSCAN, and TCRdist sequence similarity was added for clustering within HLA-allele-positive subsets. Repertoires with fewer than 30,000 or more than 120,000 public chains, plus five repertoires with anomalous nucleotide sharing, were excluded from co-occurrence clustering. In its TCRdb copy, this immuneACCESS table keeps in-frame sequences only and misses some clones. Where compared with another copy, unresolved V genes explain less than half of these, and the others have no known cause. V, J and clone size were drawn from that table, and D and trimming were deduced from the DNA. This sample comprises approximately 160,000 clones, almost 85% of them detected only once. Of the sample, around 6.2% is held by the ten largest clones.

The cohort comprised 710 or so healthy bone marrow donors. At the time of sampling, every cohort member was nominally healthy, though immune exposures that went unrecorded were likely present. The donor tested CMV seropositive and was one of the 289 seropositive cohort members. Each donor provided a peripheral blood sample, and peripheral blood mononuclear cells were used for TCR beta sequencing. Genomic DNA was extracted from the blood cell samples with the Qiagen DNeasy Blood Extraction Kit. Sequenced material: PBMCs. This receptor was taken from a man younger than 40 in good health and CMV-seropositive. The chain was built from TRBV4-2 and TRBJ2-7, with TRBD2 matching 12 junction bases. The CDR3 protein sequence reads: CASSQGLAGSYEQYF. The nucleotides read TGTGCCAGCAGCCAGGGACTAGCGGGTTCCTACGAGCAGTACTTC.